The 7 T cell receptor beta chains below all came from one sample that was sequenced in a study of PD-L1 blockade in urothelial cancer. Clones were read by immunoSEQ multiplex PCR, and TCRdb kept only the in-frame ones, dropping some. The sample includes 50,000 or so clones, roughly 82% seen only once; the top ten take about 4.5%. The input for sequencing was PBMCs, taken around atezolizumab (anti-PD-L1) treatment. The receptors come from a man between 65 and 79 years old with urothelial cancer.

V gene TRBV28 combines with J gene TRBJ2-5; no firm D call. Trimming stripped 5 bases from V and 7 bases from J, with 14 bases between. The CDR3 extends over 13 amino acids. Germline values: CDR1 MDHEN, CDR2 SYDVKM. The CDR3 region is CASSLRFPGTQYF. In DNA form, the CDR3 reads TGTGCCAGCAGTCTAAGGTTTCCGGGGACCCAGTACTTC. Full variable domain (rest looked up from reference TRBV28 and TRBJ2-5): DVKVTQSSRYLVKRTGEKVFLECVQDMDHENMFWYRQDPGLGLRLIYFSYDVKMKEKGDIPEGYSVSREKKERFSLILESASTNQTSMYLCASSLRFPGTQYFGPGTRLLVL.

The rearrangement uses TRBV11-2 and TRBJ2-7; D is perhaps TRBD1 (6 bases). V was trimmed by 1 base and J by 6 bases, leaving 13 bases between them. CDR3 length: 14 amino acids. The germline V gene encodes CDR1 SGHAT and CDR2 FQNNGV. In nucleotides, the CDR3 is TGTGCCAGCAGCTTAGGGGGGCAGGGTTTCGAGCAGTACTTC. Translated, it gives CASSLGGQGFEQYF. The full variable domain, in which reference TRBV11-2 and TRBJ2-7 provide the parts outside the CDR3, is EAGVAQSPRYKIIEKRQSVAFWCNPISGHATLYWYQQILGQGPKLLIQFQNNGVVDDSQLPKDRFSAERLKGVDSTLKIQPAKLEDSAVYLCASSLGGQGFEQYFGPGTRLTVT.

This clone was found a few times. The chain recombines TRBV18 with TRBJ1-5; D is unresolved. The germline V gene encodes CDR1 KGHSH and CDR2 LQKENI. The CDR3 has 13 amino acids. V was trimmed by 3 bases and J by 3 bases, leaving 6 bases between them. CDR3 sequence: CASSPGDNQPQHF. Here the CDR3 DNA reads TGTGCCAGCTCACCCGGAGACAATCAGCCCCAGCATTTT.

This clone occurred a few times. The CDR3 sequence: CASSSTDYEQYF. CDR3 nucleotides: TGTGCCAGCTCATCGACAGACTACGAGCAGTACTTC. The V and J genes are TRBV18 and TRBJ2-7; TRBD1 is a possible D gene (5 bases). Germline V gives CDR1 KGHSH, CDR2 LQKENI. Trimming left V 5 bases short and J 3 bases short, with 8 bases between. The CDR3 length is 12 residues.

This clone came up once. The chain is built from TRBV10-3 and TRBJ1-1, with D tentatively TRBD1 (6 bases). Trimming took off 4 bases at V and 6 bases at J, with 9 bases between the two ends. In germline, CDR1 is ENHRY, CDR2 SYGVKD. This CDR3 region has 12 residues. CDR3 in DNA: TGTGCCATCAGTGGGACAGAAGCTGAAGCTTTCTTT. It is translated as CAISGTEAEAFF.

V gene TRBV5-1 combines with J gene TRBJ2-2, with D possibly matching TRBD1 (5 bases). V gave up 7 bases and J gave up 3 bases, with 16 bases separating them. Germline loops: CDR1 SGHRS, CDR2 YFSETQ. The CDR3 has 15 residues. In DNA, the CDR3 is TGCGCCAGCGTAAGGGGTCGTCCGGACACCGGGGAGCTGTTTTTT. This gives the protein CASVRGRPDTGELFF.

J is TRBJ1-1 and V is TRBV19; D is ambiguous. The germline V gene encodes CDR1 LNHDA and CDR2 SQIVND (reference sequence). There are 13 residues in the CDR3. V lost 7 bases and J 0 bases, leaving 9 bases between the germline ends. The CDR3 DNA reads TGTGCCAGTACCGTACAGCTGAACACTGAAGCTTTCTTT. Protein: CASTVQLNTEAFF.